The clone carrying this T cell receptor (beta chain) has only a few counts. Antigen specificity is unknown. This sample was included in a study of response to subunit inactivated influenza vaccine. With 3 bases removed from V and 3 bases from J, the gap between germline ends came to 8 bases. Per germline, CDR1 SNHLY and CDR2 FYNNEI. CDR3 length: 13 amino acids. MiXCR was run by TCRdb on the RT-PCR reads, yielding one entry per CDR3 protein. The sample includes 550,000 to 650,000 distinct CDR3 sequences, 12% seen only once; the top ten take roughly a tenth. Findings of the study overall: Each seasonal influenza vaccination, the authors suggested, recruits few new T cells.

This TCR was sampled from a man in his fifties who received an inactivated influenza vaccine. The V call is TRBV2, the J call TRBJ1-1; D is perhaps TRBD1 (5 bases). The sequencing used PBMCs from blood, collected on the day of vaccination. As DNA, the CDR3 is TGTGCCAGCAGTGACTCCAGGGACACTGAAGCTTTCTTT. This translates into CASSDSRDTEAFF.